This T cell receptor (beta chain) was identified in a study of blood T cell repertoires in COVID-19. Overall study context: The United States, Italy and Spain were the sources of the acute and convalescent COVID-19 samples. T cells, B-cell-depleted T cells, or PBMCs provided the cDNA or gDNA that served as material.

As handled by the study authors: Amplified reference gene primers provided the basis for estimating nucleated cell counts. Repertoires were generated with immunoSEQ multiplex PCR, while TCRdb's copy carries only in-frame clones and drops some. V and J calls and clone size follow that table, whereas D and trimming were derived from the DNA. Of roughly 100,000 clones in the sample, more than 70% were seen once. This CDR3 has 12 amino acids. With 5 bases removed from V and 5 bases from J, the gap between germline ends came to 10 bases. Germline CDR1 MNHEY, CDR2 SVGAGI. J is TRBJ2-7 and V is TRBV6-5, with D perhaps matching TRBD1 (6 bases). The receptor was derived from a woman between 25 and 40 years old with acute or convalescent COVID-19. Sample: peripheral blood. The CDR3 loop is CASSHRENEQYF. DNA for the CDR3: TGTGCCAGCAGTCACAGGGAAAACGAGCAGTACTTC.